This section outlines one T cell receptor (beta chain) sequence together with its context. Trimming removed 2 bases at V and 6 bases at J, with 13 bases between. CDR1 and CDR2 from the germline V gene are MNHNS and SASEGT. This CDR3 spans 14 amino acids. The data were taken from a study of blood T cell repertoires in COVID-19. Overall study: The United States, Italy and Spain supplied acute and convalescent COVID-19 samples. PBMCs, B-cell-depleted T cells, or T cells provided the cDNA or gDNA that made up the material.

Per the original methods: Nucleated cell number was recorded as an estimate derived from reference gene primer amplification. Clones were read by immunoSEQ multiplex PCR, and TCRdb kept only the in-frame ones, dropping some. The DNA was the basis for D and trimming; V, J and clone size are from that table. The profile covers about 98,000 clones, with 87% appearing a single time and approximately 4.5% taken by the ten largest. V usage is TRBV6-1 and J usage is TRBJ1-1; D possibly corresponds to TRBD1 (5 bases). This sequence was found in an older man with acute or convalescent COVID-19. The specimen was peripheral blood. The CDR3 protein is CASSETGGYAEAFF. DNA for the CDR3: TGTGCCAGCAGTGAAACGGGGGGGTACGCTGAAGCTTTCTTT.